This TCR beta chain originates from a study of response to subunit inactivated influenza vaccine. The CDR3 is 14 residues long. The V gene lost 5 bases and the J gene lost 0 bases, with 9 bases spanning the gap. Germline lookup yields CDR1 SNHLY and CDR2 FYNNEI. This clonotype was counted between two and nine times. The antigen is not known. Study conclusions and caveats: There was a suggestion from the authors that each seasonal influenza vaccination recruits few new T cells.

TCRdb reprocessed the RT-PCR reads with MiXCR, giving one entry per CDR3 protein. The sample lists around 520,000 distinct CDR3 sequences; over 25% were seen once. Sequenced material: CD4+ T cells sorted from PBMCs, taken roughly 5 days after vaccination. The chain links TRBV2 to TRBJ2-3, with D tentatively TRBD1 (6 bases). The receptor comes from a man between 50 and 59 years old who received an inactivated influenza vaccine. CDR3 region: CASSRDISTDTQYF. CDR3 sequence (DNA): TGTGCCAGCAGTCGGGACATTAGCACAGATACGCAGTATTTT.